A selection of T cell receptor beta chains follows, all from one sample in a study of human T cells and chemical hapten exposure. TCRdb re-called the RACE reads through MiXCR, storing one row per CDR3 protein. The sample consists of about 82,000 distinct CDR3 sequences, about an eighth of them appearing once. This material consisted of whole blood, taken in connection with sensitization to the hapten diphenylcyclopropenone (DPC). The receptors stem from a woman between 45 and 60 years old with alopecia areata. Some clones in this sample may be carry-over from other donors' samples. Each CDR3 is given without its conserved first and last residue.

SAGTAMNTGELF,TRBV29-1
ATSRAGSNQPQH,TRBV15
SAPQAYEQY,TRBV20-1
ASSSFPGLTGTDTQY,TRBV27
ASSQSIQGRGETQY,TRBV23-1
ASSMSTGVENTIY,TRBV18
SAVGGLAETDTQY,TRBV20-1
SALTGGFTEAF,TRBV29-1
AISVGNSGANVLT,TRBV10-3
ASSPRQGVNTEAF,TRBV9
ASSLRGRNYEQY,TRBV5-4
ASSLDPGGPYGYT,TRBV11-2
ASSLALAGNIGELF,TRBV11-2
ASSISGTGLGTDTQY,TRBV19
ASSQDLMGFRRDTQY,TRBV14
ASSYGQGGSYGYT,TRBV6-5
ASSVDRVNSPLH,TRBV5-1
ASSLVSGVNTEAF,TRBV5-1
ASSLRAGTRDYTYEQY,TRBV7-2
SAPGTANYGYT,TRBV20-1
ASSLWPGSNEQF,TRBV11-2
ASSQGGSQETQY,TRBV9
ASSFRDRDTEAF,TRBV7-8
ASSQTDSGTSGRGEQY,TRBV4-1
ASSSLASSTDTQY,TRBV18
SARYFTGELF,TRBV20-1
SASSSFEQY,TRBV20-1
ASSPDISSYNEQF,TRBV7-6
ASSWDRDDGYT,TRBV10-2
ASSFEGQRLAAEAF,TRBV7-2
ASSGASGTLEEQF,TRBV11-3
SARRFLTGTDTQY,TRBV20-1
ASSWEGGRGHNSPLH,TRBV11-2
ASSLGQPETQY,TRBV12-3/TRBV12-4
ASSPGTLGGYT,TRBV2
ASSQVASPYNEQF,TRBV3-1
ASSSGPNEKLF,TRBV11-1
ASSQDLPRVAPYNEQF,TRBV14
SVAGQMNTEAF,TRBV29-1
ASTLDGGSNQPQH,TRBV11-2
ASSPDREHGLNTEAF,TRBV5-1
ASSLAGQGAAYGYT,TRBV5-1
SVRFLLNTEAF,TRBV29-1
ASSPAGTGNEQF,TRBV18
ASSRDSTEAF,TRBV18
ASRYRQTDDGYT,TRBV6-5
ASSEKLNSPLH,TRBV25-1
ASSPPGNLNTEAF,TRBV7-9
SALPPSGSTDTQY,TRBV20-1
ARGRTGPGDGYT,TRBV2
ASSNKQGGWNQPQH,TRBV5-6
ASSQVAVGGSSPLH,TRBV3-1
SASLSGDTEAF,TRBV29-1